Below, one T cell receptor (beta chain) is given with its context. The data derive from a study of blood T cell repertoires in COVID-19. Study summary: There were acute and convalescent COVID-19 samples, and they came from the United States, Italy and Spain.

Sequencing was performed with immunoSEQ multiplex PCR; in TCRdb, only in-frame clones are kept and a portion is missing. The data contain roughly 320,000 clones, 65% to 90% of them singletons. V gave up 2 bases and J gave up 0 bases, with 5 bases separating them. Germline V gene sequence: CDR1 LGHNA, CDR2 YNFKEQ. CDR3 length: 13 residues. This clonotype originated in a human donor in a cohort sampled during active COVID-19. The chain uses TRBV4-2 and TRBJ2-7, with D hard to call. Sequenced: peripheral blood. CDR3 bases: TGTGCCAGCAGCCAAAGCTACTCCTACGAGCAGTACTTC. It yields the protein CASSQSYSYEQYF.